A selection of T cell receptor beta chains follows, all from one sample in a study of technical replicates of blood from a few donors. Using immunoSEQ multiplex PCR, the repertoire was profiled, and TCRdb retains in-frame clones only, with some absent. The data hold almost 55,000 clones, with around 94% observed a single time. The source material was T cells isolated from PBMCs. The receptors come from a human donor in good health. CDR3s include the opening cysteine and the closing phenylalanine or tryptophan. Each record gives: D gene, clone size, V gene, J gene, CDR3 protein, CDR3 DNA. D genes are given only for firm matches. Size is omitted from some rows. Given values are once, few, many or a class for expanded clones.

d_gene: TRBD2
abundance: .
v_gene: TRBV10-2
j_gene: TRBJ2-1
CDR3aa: CASSGPGLYEQFF
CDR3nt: TGCGCCAGCAGTGGTCCGGGACTATATGAGCAGTTCTTC

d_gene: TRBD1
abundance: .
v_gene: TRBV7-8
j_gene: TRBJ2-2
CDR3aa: CASSLGQGDTGELFF
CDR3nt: TGTGCCAGCAGCCTGGGACAGGGAGACACCGGGGAGCTGTTTTTT

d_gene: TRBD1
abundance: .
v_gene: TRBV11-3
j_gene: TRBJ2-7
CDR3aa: CASNPDRGNEQYF
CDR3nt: TGTGCCAGCAACCCAGACAGGGGAAACGAGCAGTACTTC

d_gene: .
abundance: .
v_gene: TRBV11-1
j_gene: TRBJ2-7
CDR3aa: CAEGQTTYEQYF
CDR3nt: TGTGCCGAAGGACAGACTACCTACGAGCAGTACTTC

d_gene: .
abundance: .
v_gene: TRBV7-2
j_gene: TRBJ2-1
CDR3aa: CASSIGTLLFYNEQFF
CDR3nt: TGTGCCAGCAGCATCGGGACTCTGCTATTTTACAATGAGCAGTTCTTC

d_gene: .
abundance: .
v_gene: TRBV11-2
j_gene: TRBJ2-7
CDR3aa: CASSLLRRYYEQYF
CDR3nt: TGTGCCAGCAGCTTACTCCGGCGGTACTACGAGCAGTACTTC

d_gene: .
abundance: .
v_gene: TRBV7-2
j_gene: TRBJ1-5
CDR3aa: CASSLDSPFGQPQHF
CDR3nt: TGTGCCAGCAGCCTCGACAGCCCGTTTGGGCAGCCCCAGCATTTT

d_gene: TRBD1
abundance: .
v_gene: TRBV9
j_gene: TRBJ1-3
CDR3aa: CASSVGQGAGNTIYF
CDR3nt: TGTGCCAGCAGCGTGGGACAGGGTGCTGGTAACACCATATATTTT

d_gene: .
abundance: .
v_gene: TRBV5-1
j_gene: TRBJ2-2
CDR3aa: CASSPEGLWNTGELFF
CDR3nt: TGCGCCAGCAGCCCAGAGGGACTTTGGAACACCGGGGAGCTGTTTTTT

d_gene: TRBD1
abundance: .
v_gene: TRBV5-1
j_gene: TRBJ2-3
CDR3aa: CASSTGQGDTQYF
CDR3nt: TGCGCCAGCAGCACGGGACAGGGGGATACGCAGTATTTT

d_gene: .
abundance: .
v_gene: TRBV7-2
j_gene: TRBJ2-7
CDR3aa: CASSPDFGATVQYF
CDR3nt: TGTGCCAGCAGCCCCGACTTTGGAGCTACGGTGCAGTACTTC

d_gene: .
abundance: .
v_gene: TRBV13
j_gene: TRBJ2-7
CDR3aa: CASSSSGRNSYEQYF
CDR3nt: TGTGCCAGCAGCTCCAGCGGGCGGAACTCCTACGAGCAGTACTTC

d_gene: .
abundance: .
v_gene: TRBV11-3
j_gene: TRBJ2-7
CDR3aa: CASTSPRDYEQYF
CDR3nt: TGTGCCAGCACCTCACCTCGCGACTACGAGCAGTACTTC

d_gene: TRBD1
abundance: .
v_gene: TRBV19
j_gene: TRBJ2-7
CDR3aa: CASSQTGQGIYEQYF
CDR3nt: TGTGCCAGTAGCCAAACGGGACAGGGTATCTACGAGCAGTACTTC

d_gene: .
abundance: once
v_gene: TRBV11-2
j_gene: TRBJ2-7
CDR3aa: CASSLDSYEQYF
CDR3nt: TGTGCCAGCAGCCTTGACAGTTACGAGCAGTACTTC

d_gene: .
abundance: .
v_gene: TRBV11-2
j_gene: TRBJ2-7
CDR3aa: CASSLSRAKIGLTLYEQYF
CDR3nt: TGTGCCAGCAGCTTAAGCAGGGCCAAAATAGGCCTTACCCTCTACGAGCAGTACTTC

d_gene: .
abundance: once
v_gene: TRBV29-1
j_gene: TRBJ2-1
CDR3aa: CSVDRADGGNEQFF
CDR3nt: TGCAGCGTTGACCGTGCGGACGGGGGCAATGAGCAGTTCTTC

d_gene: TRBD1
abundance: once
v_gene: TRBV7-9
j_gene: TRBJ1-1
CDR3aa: CASSLQTGIAEAFF
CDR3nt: TGTGCCAGCAGCCTGCAGACAGGGATTGCTGAAGCTTTCTTT

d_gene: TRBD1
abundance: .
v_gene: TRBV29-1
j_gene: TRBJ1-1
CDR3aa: CSVWTGPTEAFF
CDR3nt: TGCAGCGTGTGGACAGGGCCGACTGAAGCTTTCTTT

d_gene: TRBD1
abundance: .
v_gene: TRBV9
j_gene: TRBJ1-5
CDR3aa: CASSLGQGYQPQHF
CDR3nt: TGTGCCAGCAGCCTCGGACAGGGCTATCAGCCCCAGCATTTT

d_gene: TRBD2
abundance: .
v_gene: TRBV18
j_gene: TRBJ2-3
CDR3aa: CASSPPTGGDRTDTQYF
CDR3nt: TGTGCCAGCTCACCACCGACTGGGGGGGACCGCACAGATACGCAGTATTTT

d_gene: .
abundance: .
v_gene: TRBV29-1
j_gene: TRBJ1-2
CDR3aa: CSVEDPSGNGYTF
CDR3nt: TGCAGCGTTGAAGATCCTTCGGGGAATGGCTACACCTTC

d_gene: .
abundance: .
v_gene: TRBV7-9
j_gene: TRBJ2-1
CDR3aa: CASSFTRNYNEQFF
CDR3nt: TGTGCCAGCAGCTTTACTAGAAACTACAATGAGCAGTTCTTC

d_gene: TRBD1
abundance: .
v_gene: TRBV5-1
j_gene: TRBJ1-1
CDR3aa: CASSVWTGQNTEAFF
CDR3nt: TGCGCCAGCAGCGTGTGGACAGGGCAGAACACTGAAGCTTTCTTT

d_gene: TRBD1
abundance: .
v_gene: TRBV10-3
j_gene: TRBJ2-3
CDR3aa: CATRSRGQDTQYF
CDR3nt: TGTGCCACTAGGTCTAGGGGGCAAGATACGCAGTATTTT

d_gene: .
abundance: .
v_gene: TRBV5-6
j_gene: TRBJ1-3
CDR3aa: CASSSLGPSGNTIYF
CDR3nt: TGTGCCAGCAGCTCACTAGGCCCCTCTGGAAACACCATATATTTT

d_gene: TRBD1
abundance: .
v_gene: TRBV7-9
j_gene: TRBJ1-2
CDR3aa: CASSSTGGGNFYGYTF
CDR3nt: TGTGCCAGCAGCTCTACAGGGGGAGGGAATTTCTATGGCTACACCTTC

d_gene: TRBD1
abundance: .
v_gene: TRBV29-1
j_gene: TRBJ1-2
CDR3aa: CSVEPQGAGYGYTF
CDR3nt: TGCAGCGTTGAACCACAGGGGGCGGGCTATGGCTACACCTTC

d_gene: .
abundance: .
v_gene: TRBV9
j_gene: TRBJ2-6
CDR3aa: CASSGTAKRPGANVLTF
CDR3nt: TGTGCCAGCAGCGGGACAGCTAAGAGGCCTGGGGCCAACGTCCTGACTTTC

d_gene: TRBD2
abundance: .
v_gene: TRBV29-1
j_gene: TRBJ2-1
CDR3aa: CSVNSGGLAGATSYNEQFF
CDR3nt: TGCAGCGTCAACTCGGGCGGACTAGCGGGAGCGACCTCCTACAATGAGCAGTTCTTC

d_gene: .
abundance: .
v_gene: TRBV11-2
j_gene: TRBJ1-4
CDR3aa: CASSLAGPLTNEKLFF
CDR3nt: TGTGCCAGCAGCTTAGCTGGGCCACTCACTAATGAAAAACTGTTTTTT

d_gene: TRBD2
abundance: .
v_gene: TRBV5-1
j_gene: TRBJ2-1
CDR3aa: CASSPDGGVYNEQFF
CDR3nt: TGCGCCAGCAGCCCCGACGGGGGGGTCTACAATGAGCAGTTCTTC

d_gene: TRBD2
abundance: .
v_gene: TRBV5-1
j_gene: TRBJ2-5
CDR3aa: CASRSGSLAGEETQYF
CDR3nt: TGCGCCAGCCGCTCGGGATCACTAGCGGGGGAGGAGACCCAGTACTTC

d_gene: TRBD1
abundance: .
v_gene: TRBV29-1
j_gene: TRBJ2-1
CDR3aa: CSVAQTGGRNEQFF
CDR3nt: TGCAGCGTTGCGCAGACAGGGGGCCGCAATGAGCAGTTCTTC

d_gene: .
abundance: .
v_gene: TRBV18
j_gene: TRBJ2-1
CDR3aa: CASSPGAGVPSYNEQFF
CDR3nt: TGTGCCAGCTCACCGGGGGCGGGGGTCCCCTCCTACAATGAGCAGTTCTTC

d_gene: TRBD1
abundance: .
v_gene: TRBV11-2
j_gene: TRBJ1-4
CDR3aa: CASSHRTGPLGEKLFF
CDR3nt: TGTGCCAGCAGTCACAGGACAGGGCCTCTCGGTGAAAAACTGTTTTTT

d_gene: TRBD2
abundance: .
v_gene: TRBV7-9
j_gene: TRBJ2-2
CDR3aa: CASSFRASGNPGELFF
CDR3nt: TGTGCCAGCAGCTTTCGGGCTAGCGGGAATCCCGGGGAGCTGTTTTTT

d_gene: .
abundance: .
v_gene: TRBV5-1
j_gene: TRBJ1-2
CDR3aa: CASSLASGRAYGYTF
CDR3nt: TGCGCCAGCAGCTTGGCGTCTGGCAGGGCCTATGGCTACACCTTC

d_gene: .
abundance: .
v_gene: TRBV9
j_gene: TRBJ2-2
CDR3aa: CASSVGSGGTGELFF
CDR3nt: TGTGCCAGCAGCGTAGGGTCCGGGGGCACCGGGGAGCTGTTTTTT

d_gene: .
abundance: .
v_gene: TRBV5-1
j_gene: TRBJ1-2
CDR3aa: CASSLGHHNYGYTF
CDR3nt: TGCGCCAGCAGCTTGGGACACCATAACTATGGCTACACCTTC

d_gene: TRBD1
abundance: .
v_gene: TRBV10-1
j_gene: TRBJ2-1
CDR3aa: CASSPTGYNEQFF
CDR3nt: TGCGCCAGCAGCCCGACAGGGTACAATGAGCAGTTCTTC

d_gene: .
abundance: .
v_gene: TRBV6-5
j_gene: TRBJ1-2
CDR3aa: CASSYSYRDRYGYTF
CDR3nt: TGTGCCAGCAGTTACTCCTACAGGGACCGCTATGGCTACACCTTC

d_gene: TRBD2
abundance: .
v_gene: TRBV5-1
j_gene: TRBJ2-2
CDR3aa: CASSRGGEIGTGELFF
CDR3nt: TGCGCCAGCAGTCGGGGGGGCGAAATAGGCACCGGGGAGCTGTTTTTT

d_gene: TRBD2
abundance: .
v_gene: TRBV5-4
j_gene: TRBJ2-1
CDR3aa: CASSSELAGAGGEQFF
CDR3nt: TGTGCCAGCAGCTCTGAACTAGCGGGCGCTGGGGGTGAGCAGTTCTTC